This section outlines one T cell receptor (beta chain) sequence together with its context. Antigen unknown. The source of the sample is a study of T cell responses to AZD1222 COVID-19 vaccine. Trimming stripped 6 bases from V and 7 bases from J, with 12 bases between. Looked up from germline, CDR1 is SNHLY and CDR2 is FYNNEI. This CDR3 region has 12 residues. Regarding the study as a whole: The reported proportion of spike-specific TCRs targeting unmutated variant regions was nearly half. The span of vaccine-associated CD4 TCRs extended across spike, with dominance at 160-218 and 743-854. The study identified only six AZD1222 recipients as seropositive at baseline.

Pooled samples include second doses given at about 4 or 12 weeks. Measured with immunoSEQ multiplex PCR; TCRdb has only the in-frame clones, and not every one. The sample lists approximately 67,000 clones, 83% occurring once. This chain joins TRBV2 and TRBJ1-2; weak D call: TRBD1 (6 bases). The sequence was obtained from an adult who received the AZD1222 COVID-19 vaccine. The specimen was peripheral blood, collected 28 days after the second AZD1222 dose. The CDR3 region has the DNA TGTGCCAGCAGGGGTACAGGGTCTGGCTACACCTTC. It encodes CASRGTGSGYTF.